These 24 T cell receptor beta chains were sequenced from one sample in a study of T cells after yellow fever vaccination. TCRdb independently ran MiXCR on the 5' RACE reads; one entry per CDR3 protein. The table includes 310,000 or so distinct CDR3 sequences, 6.8% detected once. Sequenced here: PBMCs, sampled approximately 47 days after the first yellow fever vaccination. Every receptor here comes from a man younger than 35 who received the YFV17D yellow fever vaccine.

The chain has TRBV7-3 and TRBJ1-3; maybe TRBD1 (6 bases). V dropped 8 bases and J dropped 4 bases, with 12 bases sitting between them. Germline V gene sequence: CDR1 SGHTA, CDR2 FQGTGA. The CDR3 length is 13 residues. CDR3 sequence: CASGWGQGNTIYF. The CDR3 bases are TGTGCCAGCGGCTGGGGGCAGGGAAACACCATATATTTT. Supplemented by reference TRBV7-3 and TRBJ1-3, the full variable domain reads GAGVSQTPSNKVTEKGKYVELRCDPISGHTALYWYRQSLGQGPEFLIYFQGTGAADDSGLPNDRFFAVRPEGSVSTLKIQRTERGDSAVYLCASGWGQGNTIYFGEGSWLTVV.

This clonotype was recorded at least ten times. The genes are TRBV5-1 and TRBJ1-2; no clear D. This CDR3 comprises 14 residues. Trimming removed 0 bases from V and 0 bases from J, with 6 bases in between. Germline CDR1 SGHRS, CDR2 YFSETQ. The DNA of the CDR3 is TGCGCCAGCAGCTTGGGACCTGCTAACTATGGCTACACCTTC. The encoded protein is CASSLGPANYGYTF.

This clonotype was counted a few times. This chain joins TRBV6-4 and TRBJ1-1, with TRBD1 matching 8 bases. Germline trimming cut 5 bases from V and 7 bases from J; bases unmatched to any gene: 6. CDR3 size: 13 residues. Germline V gene data show CDR1 as MRHNA and CDR2 as SNTAGT. This CDR3 is CASSRQGCGEAFF. CDR3 nucleotide sequence: TGTGCCAGCAGTCGACAGGGGTGCGGTGAAGCTTTCTTT.

This clonotype has only a few counts. V and J are TRBV29-1 and TRBJ2-7; tentatively, D is TRBD2 (6 bases). The germline V gene encodes CDR1 SQVTM and CDR2 ANQGSEA. The CDR3 sequence is 14 residues long. V was pared by 1 base and J by 2 bases, with 12 bases between. The CDR3 sequence: CSVEGGVTPYEQYF. CDR3 in DNA: TGCAGCGTTGAAGGGGGGGTAACTCCCTACGAGCAGTACTTC.

This clonotype appeared many times. V and J are TRBV23-1 and TRBJ2-5, with D tentatively TRBD1 (6 bases). TRBV23-1 is an ORF, and what it does is uncertain. The CDR3 spans 19 residues. Trimming removed 0 bases at V and 5 bases at J, with 25 bases between. The CDR3 region has the DNA TGCGCCAGCAGTCAATCGGGTCTTCGTATGGACAGAGGTCGGGAGACCCAGTACTTC. Its protein product is CASSQSGLRMDRGRETQYF.

This clonotype was counted between two and nine times. The chain carries TRBV4-1 and TRBJ1-4; TRBD1 agrees at 8 bases. Trimming took 3 bases from V and 5 from J; bases not matched to a gene: 5. There are 15 residues in the CDR3. Per germline, CDR1 MGHRA and CDR2 YSYEKL. CDR3 nucleotide sequence: TGCGCCAGCAGCCAGAACGACAGGGGAAATGAAAAACTGTTTTTT. Translated: CASSQNDRGNEKLFF.

The chain combines TRBV5-4 with TRBJ2-3, with TRBD2 matching over 9 bases. V lost 5 bases, J lost 2 bases, and 6 bases stayed unmatched. Germline V gene sequence: CDR1 SGHNT, CDR2 YYREEE (reference sequence). The CDR3 runs to 15 residues. In DNA, the CDR3 is TGTGCCAGCAGTCGACTAGCGGACTCCACAGATACGCAGTATTTT. The encoded protein is CASSRLADSTDTQYF.

The CDR3 sequence is CASSLTQGWLTDTQYF. CDR3 DNA: TGTGCCAGCAGTTTAACACAGGGGTGGTTGACAGATACGCAGTATTTT. This chain joins TRBV27 and TRBJ2-3; the match to TRBD1 covers 7 bases. J was trimmed by 3 bases and V by 2 bases; bases with no gene match: 8. This CDR3 spans 16 amino acids. Per germline, CDR1 MNHEY and CDR2 SMNVEV (reference sequence).

This clonotype was found a few times. This chain joins TRBV28 and TRBJ1-2; D gene ambiguous. Germline-derived CDR1 and CDR2 are MDHEN and SYDVKM. CDR3 length equals 12 residues. The CDR3 DNA is TGTGCGACGCGAGACCCGAATTATGGCTACACCTTC. As protein: CATRDPNYGYTF.

In this sample, this clonotype turned up a few times. The chain has TRBV7-9 and TRBJ2-5; D gene ambiguous. Per the germline V gene, CDR1 is SEHNR and CDR2 is FQNEAQ (reference sequence). Trimming shortened V by 1 base and J by 4 bases, and 7 bases separated the two germline ends. The CDR3 runs to 13 residues. CDR3 loop: CASSLGIVETQYF. CDR3 DNA sequence: TGTGCCAGCAGCTTAGGGATTGTAGAGACCCAGTACTTC.

The CDR3 region has the DNA TGTGCCAGCAGCCCCGGACATGCTAATGAAAAACTGTTTTTT. Encoded protein: CASSPGHANEKLFF. This sequence joins TRBV6-1 and TRBJ1-4; a weak D match, TRBD1 (5 bases). V was cut by 6 bases and J by 3 bases, with 11 bases left in between. The CDR3 length is 14 residues. Per the germline V gene, CDR1 is MNHNS and CDR2 is SASEGT.

This clonotype was counted between two and nine times. The CDR3 DNA reads as TGTGCCAGCAGTTACGGTGCGGGGGCGCCCTACGAGCAGTACGTC. Translation gives CASSYGAGAPYEQYV. The chain has TRBV6-2 or TRBV6-3 and TRBJ2-7; possible D gene TRBD2, 7 bases. Germline assignment: CDR1 MNHEY and CDR2 SVGEGT. The ends were cut back, 2 bases at V and 2 bases at J, with 13 bases in the middle. The CDR3 is made up of 15 amino acids.

This sequence joins TRBV7-2 and TRBJ2-3; 10 nucleotides match TRBD2. J was trimmed by 4 bases and V by 5 bases; bases with no gene match: 9. Germline assignment: CDR1 SGHTA and CDR2 FQGNSA. This CDR3 comprises 16 residues. The CDR3 coding sequence is TGTGCCAGCAGCCCAGGAGCGGGGGGGCCCCCAGATACGCAGTATTTT. Translating it yields CASSPGAGGPPDTQYF. Full variable domain (outside the CDR3, taken from reference TRBV7-2 and TRBJ2-3): GAGVSQSPSNKVTEKGKDVELRCDPISGHTALYWYRQSLGQGLEFLIYFQGNSAPDKSGLPSDRFSAERTGGSVSTLTIQRTQQEDSAVYLCASSPGAGGPPDTQYFGPGTRLTVL.

The chain recombines TRBV25-1 with TRBJ2-1; TRBD2 aligns across 9 bases. The junction had 7 bases not matched to a gene; V was cut back by 7 bases and J by 9 bases. Per germline, CDR1 MGHDK and CDR2 SYGVNS. CDR3 length: 13 residues. The CDR3 DNA reads TGTGCCAGCACCCGCGGGGGGGCCGTTGAGCAGTTCTTC. Translated, it gives CASTRGGAVEQFF.

This clonotype was seen only a few times. The chain joins TRBV19 to TRBJ1-5; weak D call: TRBD1 (5 bases). The CDR3 loop spans 14 amino acids. CDR1 is LNHDA, CDR2 SQIVND, per germline (reference sequence). The V gene lost 0 bases and the J gene lost 7 bases, with 10 bases spanning the gap. The CDR3 bases are TGTGCCAGTAGTATAGAAGGGGCAGAGCAGCCCCAGCATTTT. Its translation: CASSIEGAEQPQHF.

The V gene is TRBV20-1, the J gene TRBJ2-5; TRBD1 aligns across 11 bases. This CDR3 is built from 15 residues. Germline CDR1 and CDR2: DFQATT and SNEGSKA (reference sequence). Trimming cost V 2 bases and J 0 bases; bases outside gene matches: 2. Here the CDR3 reads CSARRDRGYQETQYF. The CDR3 DNA reads TGCAGTGCTAGACGGGACAGGGGGTACCAAGAGACCCAGTACTTC.

The sample holds many counts of this clonotype. For the CDR3, the DNA is TGTGCCAGCACCCGCCTTGCGGGCAGCTACAATGAGCAGTTCTTC. Translated, it gives CASTRLAGSYNEQFF. The chain uses TRBV28 and TRBJ2-1, with a weak D call TRBD2 (5 bases). Germline loops: CDR1 MDHEN, CDR2 SYDVKM. Between the trimmed V and J ends, which lost 7 bases and 3 bases, there was a span of 16 bases. CDR3 length equals 15 residues.

This clonotype was observed a few times. CDR3 amino acids: CASSTRRESSNQPQHF. The CDR3, as DNA: TGTGCCAGTAGTACCCGCAGGGAAAGCAGCAATCAGCCCCAGCATTTT. The chain joins TRBV19 to TRBJ1-5, with a possible D match to TRBD1 (5 bases). CDR1 and CDR2 (germline): LNHDA, SQIVND (reference sequence). V dropped 4 bases and J dropped 1 base, with 14 bases sitting between them. This CDR3 is 16 amino acids long.

The CDR3 coding sequence is TGTGCCAGCAGCCACCTCGGGGCAGGGGCAGGGACCCTCCACTTT. Protein: CASSHLGAGAGTLHF. The J gene is TRBJ1-6, the V gene TRBV4-2, with D perhaps matching TRBD1 (6 bases). Germline V CDR1 and CDR2: LGHNA, YNFKEQ. The CDR3 has 15 residues. Trimming removed 3 bases from V and 14 bases from J, with 20 bases in between.

This chain links TRBV3-1 with TRBJ1-3, with TRBD1 matching over 7 bases. V lost 3 bases, J lost 2 bases, and 10 bases stayed unmatched. This CDR3 is 17 amino acids long. The germline CDR1 and CDR2 sequences are LGHDT and YNNKEL (reference sequence). For the CDR3, the DNA is TGTGCCAGCAGCCAGAATCAGGGGGGTAATGCTGGAAACACCATATATTTT. This translates into CASSQNQGGNAGNTIYF.

V and J are TRBV5-1 and TRBJ2-7; D is unresolved. V lost 1 base to trimming and J lost 2 bases, with 10 bases between them. Germline V gives CDR1 SGHRS, CDR2 YFSETQ. CDR3 length: 14 amino acids. The CDR3 loop reads CASSLLADTYEQYF. In DNA, the CDR3 is TGCGCCAGCAGCTTGTTAGCCGACACCTACGAGCAGTACTTC.

The V call is TRBV3-1, the J call TRBJ2-2; D ambiguous. The V gene lost 2 bases and the J gene lost 7 bases, with 8 bases spanning the gap. Germline V gene sequence: CDR1 LGHDT, CDR2 YNNKEL (reference sequence). CDR3 length: 13 amino acids. The CDR3 region has the DNA TGTGCCAGCAGCCAAAACGCAGGCGGGGAGCTGTTTTTT. Translation: CASSQNAGGELFF.

This clonotype was seen many times. The chain has TRBV29-1 and TRBJ2-5, with a weak D call TRBD1 (5 bases). The CDR3 covers 12 residues. Germline V gives CDR1 SQVTM, CDR2 ANQGSEA. V was trimmed by 6 bases and J by 4 bases, leaving 12 bases between them. CDR3 protein: CSVSTRVETQYF. CDR3 coding DNA: TGCAGCGTCAGTACCAGGGTAGAGACCCAGTACTTC.

The J gene is TRBJ2-5, the V gene TRBV20-1; D is ambiguous. Germline CDR1 is DFQATT and CDR2 is SNEGSKA (reference sequence). V shed 6 bases and J shed 5 bases, with 19 bases lying between them. This CDR3 is 14 amino acids long. This CDR3 is CSAPSPTISETQYF. The CDR3 DNA sequence: TGCAGTGCCCCGTCCCCCACTATTTCGGAGACCCAGTACTTC.